This TCR beta chain was recovered during a study of blood T cell repertoires in COVID-19. This CDR3 is 13 amino acids long. Trimming left V 0 bases short and J 3 bases short, with 6 bases between. In germline, CDR1 is SGHRS, CDR2 YFSETQ. Clones were sequenced by immunoSEQ multiplex PCR, and TCRdb holds only the in-frame ones, with some missing. The data hold over 200,000 clones, with 80% to 90% observed a single time. Source material: peripheral blood. The source of this sequence is a man aged 45-65 years with COVID-19, enrolled during active disease. V and J are TRBV5-1 and TRBJ1-2; D is unclear. CDR3 sequence (DNA): TGCGCCAGCAGCTTGGCGCCGGACTATGGCTACACCTTC. Protein: CASSLAPDYGYTF.